These 25 T cell receptor beta chains originate from one sample sequenced in a study of cytomegalovirus exposure and HLA in healthy donors. The PCR used 60 Vbeta and 13 Jbeta primers. The data were produced by immunoSEQ multiplex PCR, yet TCRdb's version contains in-frame clones alone and is incomplete. The table records 55,000 to 80,000 clones, about four fifths of them present only once. Source material: PBMCs. The receptors shown here come from a man between 18 and 29 years old in good health and CMV-seronegative.

The gene calls are TRBV4-2 and TRBJ2-5, with 10 nucleotides matching TRBD2. Germline trimming cut 4 bases from V and 5 bases from J; bases unmatched to any gene: 10. CDR3 size: 16 residues. CDR1 is LGHNA and CDR2 is YNFKEQ in the germline V gene. The CDR3 loop reads CASSPRPLAGVETQYF. For the CDR3, the DNA is TGTGCCAGCAGCCCAAGACCGCTAGCGGGAGTGGAGACCCAGTACTTC.

The chain has TRBV4-3 and TRBJ1-1, with D perhaps TRBD1 (6 bases). The CDR3 is made up of 14 amino acids. The V gene's germline CDR1 is LGHNA and CDR2 YSLEER. The V end was cut by 6 bases, the J end by 2 bases, with 13 bases between. CDR3 sequence (DNA): TGCGCCAGCAGTGCAACAGGGAGAAACACTGAAGCTTTCTTT. Its translation: CASSATGRNTEAFF.

This chain joins TRBV5-1 and TRBJ2-2, with 10 nucleotides matching TRBD2. Looked up from germline, CDR1 is SGHRS and CDR2 is YFSETQ. There are 17 residues in the CDR3. The trim removed 0 bases at V and 2 bases at J, leaving 4 bases unmatched. The CDR3 loop is CASSLDPSGGNTGELFF. CDR3 sequence (DNA): TGCGCCAGCAGCTTGGATCCTAGCGGGGGAAACACCGGGGAGCTGTTTTTT.

The chain recombines TRBV6-6 with TRBJ2-3; 7 bases are shared with TRBD2. The CDR3 sequence is 15 residues long. Germline CDR1 MNHNY, CDR2 SVGAGI (reference sequence). Trimming cost V 8 bases and J 0 bases; bases outside gene matches: 8. The CDR3 reads CASGQPSGSTDTQYF. The CDR3 nucleotides read TGTGCCAGCGGCCAACCTAGCGGCAGCACAGATACGCAGTATTTT.

In this sample, this clone turned up once. The V and J genes are TRBV28 and TRBJ2-7; 8 bases fit TRBD1. The CDR3 covers 14 residues. V shed 5 bases, J shed 5 bases, and the junction held 8 bases outside the gene matches. Germline CDR1 and CDR2: MDHEN and SYDVKM. CDR3 sequence reads: CASSRSGQGHEQYF. CDR3 bases: TGTGCCAGCAGTCGTAGCGGACAGGGTCACGAGCAGTACTTC. Supplemented by reference TRBV28 and TRBJ2-7, the full variable domain reads DVKVTQSSRYLVKRTGEKVFLECVQDMDHENMFWYRQDPGLGLRLIYFSYDVKMKEKGDIPEGYSVSREKKERFSLILESASTNQTSMYLCASSRSGQGHEQYFGPGTRLTVT.

DNA of the CDR3: TGTGCCAGCAGTGAACTGGTAACAGGGAGTCAGCCCCAGCATTTT. This encodes CASSELVTGSQPQHF. The genes are TRBV6-1 and TRBJ1-5, with TRBD1 as a possible D gene (6 bases). The CDR3 consists of 15 residues. Per the germline V gene, CDR1 is MNHNS and CDR2 is SASEGT. V was trimmed by 2 bases and J by 6 bases, leaving 14 bases between them.

The chain links TRBV10-1 to TRBJ2-3; 9 nucleotides line up with TRBD2. The CDR3 is 18 amino acids. The V and J ends lost 2 bases and 2 bases, in that order; junction bases with no gene match: 11. Germline lookup yields CDR1 WNHNN and CDR2 SYGVQD (reference sequence). The CDR3 protein is CASSEIRASGALTDTQYF. The CDR3 coding sequence is TGCGCCAGCAGTGAGATAAGGGCTAGCGGGGCTCTCACAGATACGCAGTATTTT.

The chain joins TRBV27 to TRBJ1-5, with D possibly matching TRBD1 (5 bases). There are 16 residues in the CDR3. Trimming cost V 4 bases and J 2 bases, with 15 bases left between them. Germline values: CDR1 MNHEY, CDR2 SMNVEV (reference sequence). CDR3 sequence: CASSSYQTGGNQPQHF. In DNA, the CDR3 is TGTGCCAGCAGTTCGTACCAAACGGGGGGCAATCAGCCCCAGCATTTT.

This sequence joins TRBV4-3 and TRBJ2-6; 8 bases line up with TRBD1. CDR3 length: 16 residues. Unmatched junction bases numbered 1, after V lost 1 base and J lost 2 bases. Germline V gene sequence: CDR1 LGHNA, CDR2 YSLEER. DNA for the CDR3: TGCGCCAGCAGCCAAGCGACAGGGGCTGGGGCCAACGTCCTGACTTTC. Encoded protein: CASSQATGAGANVLTF.

This rearrangement joins TRBV4-3 to TRBJ1-5; 10 bases are a match to TRBD1. The length of the CDR3 is 14 residues. J lost 4 bases, V lost 5 bases, and 2 bases had no gene match. CDR1 is LGHNA, CDR2 YSLEER, per germline. This CDR3 reads CASSRQGANQPQHF. The CDR3 coding sequence is TGCGCCAGCAGCAGACAGGGGGCTAATCAGCCCCAGCATTTT.

The chain combines TRBV6-1 with TRBJ1-1, with 9 bases matching TRBD1. Per germline, CDR1 MNHNS and CDR2 SASEGT. The CDR3 runs to 14 residues. The trim removed 2 bases at V and 4 bases at J, leaving 2 bases unmatched. CDR3 in amino acids: CASSETGGVTEAFF. The CDR3 region has the DNA TGTGCCAGCAGTGAAACAGGGGGCGTCACTGAAGCTTTCTTT.

The V and J genes are TRBV19 and TRBJ1-2; TRBD1 matches at 8 bases. Germline trimming cut 3 bases from V and 1 base from J; bases unmatched to any gene: 10. This CDR3 is built from 17 residues. Looked up from germline, CDR1 is LNHDA and CDR2 is SQIVND (reference sequence). The CDR3 protein is CASSIPGQGGVNYGYTF. In DNA form, the CDR3 reads TGTGCCAGTAGTATCCCCGGACAGGGTGGAGTTAACTATGGCTACACCTTC.

V gene TRBV9 combines with J gene TRBJ1-6; 7 nucleotides agree with TRBD1. The CDR3 has 16 residues. From germline, CDR1 is SGDLS and CDR2 YYNGEE. The V segment lost 0 bases and the J segment 8 bases; nucleotides outside the gene matches: 8. CDR3 amino acids: CASSVDSRGPHSPLHF. DNA of the CDR3: TGTGCCAGCAGCGTAGATTCGAGGGGGCCCCATTCACCCCTCCACTTT. Supplemented by reference TRBV9 and TRBJ1-6, the full variable domain reads DSGVTQTPKHLITATGQRVTLRCSPRSGDLSVYWYQQSLDQGLQFLIQYYNGEERAKGNILERFSAQQFPDLHSELNLSSLELGDSALYFCASSVDSRGPHSPLHFGNGTRLTVT.

The chain has TRBV28 and TRBJ2-1, with 10 nucleotides matching TRBD2. The germline V gene has CDR1 MDHEN and CDR2 SYDVKM. This CDR3 is built from 10 residues. The ends lost 11 bases at V and 15 bases at J; junction bases unmatched: 7. The CDR3 bases are TGTGCCGGTAGAGCGGGAGGGCCGTTCTTC. It is translated as CAGRAGGPFF.

In its sample, this clone was seen a few times. V and J are TRBV9 and TRBJ2-7, with D maybe TRBD1 (5 bases). Germline V gene lookup returns CDR1 SGDLS and CDR2 YYNGEE. This CDR3 is built from 15 residues. V dropped 0 bases and J dropped 6 bases, with 16 bases sitting between them. DNA of the CDR3: TGTGCCAGCAGCGTAGGCTCACAGGCCCTACGCGAGCAGTACTTC. This sequence encodes CASSVGSQALREQYF.

This chain links TRBV5-8 with TRBJ1-1; the match to TRBD1 covers 7 bases. Germline V lookup: CDR1 SGHTS, CDR2 YDEGEE. This CDR3 comprises 13 residues. Losses at the gene ends were 1 base for V and 7 bases for J; bases not matched to a gene: 4. CDR3: CASSLLTGIEAFF. Written as DNA, the CDR3 is TGTGCCAGCAGCTTGTTGACAGGGATTGAAGCTTTCTTT. The entire variable domain, with the rest obtained from reference TRBV5-8 and TRBJ1-1, is as follows: EAGVTQSPTHLIKTRGQQATLRCSPISGHTSVYWYQQALGLGLQFLLWYDEGEERNRGNFPPRFSGRQFPNYSSELNVNALELEDSALYLCASSLLTGIEAFFGQGTRLTVV.

The rearrangement uses TRBV9 and TRBJ2-1, with TRBD2 matching 9 bases. CDR1 is SGDLS, CDR2 YYNGEE, per germline. The CDR3 sequence is 13 residues long. With 1 base clipped from V and 10 bases from J, the junction kept 3 bases outside the gene matches. DNA for the CDR3: TGTGCCAGCAGCGTACCCAGCGGGAGGGAGCAGTTCTTC. Translating it yields CASSVPSGREQFF.

This rearrangement joins TRBV6-6 to TRBJ1-1; unclear D gene. The CDR3 length is 13 residues. V was pared by 5 bases and J by 3 bases, with 10 bases between. Germline V gene lookup returns CDR1 MNHNY and CDR2 SVGAGI (reference sequence). Written as DNA, the CDR3 is TGTGCCAGCAGTCTTCGGGGATACACTGAAGCTTTCTTT. As protein: CASSLRGYTEAFF.

The rearrangement joins TRBV30 to TRBJ1-3; 10 positions agree with TRBD1. This CDR3 spans 14 amino acids. With V trimmed by 1 base and J by 7 bases, 4 bases remained unmatched. Germline V gene sequence: CDR1 GTSNPN, CDR2 SVGIG (reference sequence). In DNA form, the CDR3 reads TGTGCCTGGAGTGCCGACAGGGGGCTGAACACCATATATTTT. Translation gives CAWSADRGLNTIYF.

This clone was seen only a few times. The chain recombines TRBV10-1 with TRBJ2-7, with 10 bases identical to TRBD1. CDR1 WNHNN and CDR2 SYGVQD come from the germline V gene (reference sequence). Germline trimming cut 6 bases from V and 5 bases from J; bases unmatched to any gene: 7. The CDR3 covers 14 residues. CDR3 loop: CASRKSGTGDEQYF. The CDR3 coding sequence is TGCGCCAGCAGAAAATCCGGGACAGGGGACGAGCAGTACTTC.

This clone was recorded only once. The V and J genes are TRBV29-1 and TRBJ2-7; a weak D match, TRBD2 (6 bases). This CDR3 contains 14 residues. CDR1 is SQVTM and CDR2 is ANQGSEA in the germline V gene. Trimming took off 4 bases at V and 2 bases at J, with 15 bases between the two ends. CDR3 coding DNA: TGCAGCGTTGTTGAAACTAGCAAGCCCTACGAGCAGTACTTC. This gives the protein CSVVETSKPYEQYF.

This clone was counted a few times. The chain couples TRBV29-1 to TRBJ1-2; the D gene is possibly TRBD1 (5 bases). CDR1 and CDR2 (germline): SQVTM, ANQGSEA. This CDR3 is built from 17 residues. The V end lost 4 bases, the J end lost 3 bases, and 24 bases lay between the germline ends. The CDR3, as DNA: TGCAGCGTTGTCGTTATTGGGTCGCCAGGGTATGACTATGGCTACACCTTC. This sequence encodes CSVVVIGSPGYDYGYTF.

The rearrangement links TRBV30 to TRBJ2-4; 11 bases agree with TRBD2. V lost 2 bases and J lost 3; bases outside the gene matches: 9. From germline, CDR1 is GTSNPN and CDR2 SVGIG (reference sequence). The length of the CDR3 is 17 residues. In DNA, the CDR3 is TGTGCCTGGAGTCAACCGGGACTAGCGGATATCAAAAACATTCAGTACTTC. This sequence encodes CAWSQPGLADIKNIQYF. The full variable domain, its missing parts supplied by reference TRBV30 and TRBJ2-4, is SQTIHQWPATLVQPVGSPLSLECTVEGTSNPNLYWYRQAAGRGLQLLFYSVGIGQISSEVPQNLSASRPQDRQFILSSKKLLLSDSGFYLCAWSQPGLADIKNIQYFGAGTRLSVL.

J is TRBJ2-1 and V is TRBV27; TRBD1 matches at 8 bases. This CDR3 has 16 residues. V shed 4 bases and J 6 bases; nucleotides not matched to a gene: 11. Germline lookup yields CDR1 MNHEY and CDR2 SMNVEV (reference sequence). The CDR3 region has the DNA TGTGCCAGCAGTTCCCTGGACAGGGCACCCCTCAATGAGCAGTTCTTC. This translates into CASSSLDRAPLNEQFF.

The CDR3 reads CASSIGVQGLDTEAFF. Here the CDR3 DNA reads TGTGCCAGTAGTATTGGCGTACAGGGGTTGGACACTGAAGCTTTCTTT. V and J are TRBV19 and TRBJ1-1; 7 nucleotides agree with TRBD1. In germline, CDR1 is LNHDA, CDR2 SQIVND (reference sequence). The CDR3 sequence is 16 residues long. V trimming: 3 bases; J trimming: 3 bases; junction bases outside the gene matches: 10.